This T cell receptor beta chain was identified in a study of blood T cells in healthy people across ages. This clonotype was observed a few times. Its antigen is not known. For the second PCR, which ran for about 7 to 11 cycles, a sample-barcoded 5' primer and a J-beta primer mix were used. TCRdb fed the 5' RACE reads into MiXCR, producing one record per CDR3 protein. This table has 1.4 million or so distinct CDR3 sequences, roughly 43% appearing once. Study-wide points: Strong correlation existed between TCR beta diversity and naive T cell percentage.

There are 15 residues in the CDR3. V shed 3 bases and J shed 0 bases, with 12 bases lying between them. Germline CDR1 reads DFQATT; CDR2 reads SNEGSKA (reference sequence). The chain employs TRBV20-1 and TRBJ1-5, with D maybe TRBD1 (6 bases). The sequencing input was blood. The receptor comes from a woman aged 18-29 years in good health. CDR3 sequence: CSASRGLYSNQPQHF. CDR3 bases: TGCAGTGCTAGCAGGGGTCTTTATAGCAATCAGCCCCAGCATTTT.